Sequencing of this T cell receptor (beta chain) was carried out in a study of PD-L1 blockade in urothelial cancer. Study context: Male sex and bladder-origin urothelial cancer were recorded for about 85% of the roughly 30 patients. Blood gave a median 141,255 T cells. Researchers looked at the blood 3 weeks (second dose) and 6 weeks after treatment began.

With 5 bases removed from V and 0 bases from J, the gap between germline ends came to 17 bases. There are 16 residues in the CDR3. From germline, CDR1 is SGHRS and CDR2 YFSETQ. Measured with immunoSEQ multiplex PCR; TCRdb has only the in-frame clones, and not every one. Among roughly 25,000 clones listed, 84% were seen once. This specimen consisted of PBMCs, obtained around atezolizumab (anti-PD-L1) treatment. The receptor was isolated from a man aged 65-85 years with urothelial cancer. The genes are TRBV5-1 and TRBJ1-1; D is possibly TRBD1 (6 bases). CDR3 sequence reads: CASRPTGTPMNTEAFF. The DNA for the CDR3 is TGCGCCAGCAGGCCGACCGGGACACCCATGAACACTGAAGCTTTCTTT.